A selection of T cell receptor beta chains follows, all from one sample in a study of beta chain features in type 1 diabetes. The table came from immunoSEQ multiplex PCR; TCRdb's copy has only in-frame clones and leaves some out. This sample has almost 350,000 clones, with roughly 9% found just once. Material: central memory CD4+ T cells from blood. These receptors were taken from a man under 40 with type 1 diabetes. Each CDR3 is given with its conserved first and last residue. A D gene is named only where the DNA matches it firmly. Where a row states a size, it is once, few, many or the class of an expanded clone; other rows omit it.

len	d_gene	abundance	v_gene	j_gene	CDR3aa	CDR3nt
13	NA	few	TRBV7-2	TRBJ1-6	CASSLEGDSPLHF	TGTGCCAGCAGCTTAGAAGGGGATTCACCCCTCCACTTT
13	NA	few	TRBV19	TRBJ2-7	CASSISPRFEQYF	TGTGCCAGTAGTATATCGCCTCGGTTCGAGCAGTACTTC
15	TRBD1	many	TRBV7-9	TRBJ1-1	CASSLGDRGTTEAFF	TGTGCCAGCAGCTTAGGGGACAGGGGAACGACTGAAGCTTTCTTT
17	TRBD1	NA	TRBV30	TRBJ1-1	CAWRDKAKGQGLNEAFF	TGTGCCTGGAGAGATAAAGCGAAGGGACAGGGATTGAATGAAGCTTTCTTT
15	NA	NA	TRBV9	TRBJ1-1	CASSPPGAWDTEAFF	TGTGCCAGCAGCCCCCCGGGGGCGTGGGACACTGAAGCTTTCTTT
18	TRBD2	NA	TRBV7-2	TRBJ2-3	CASSLRLAGGGVPDTQYF	TGTGCCAGCAGCTTACGGCTAGCGGGGGGCGGGGTTCCAGATACGCAGTATTTT
16	NA	few	TRBV13	TRBJ1-6	CASSSSRGRVESPLHF	TGTGCCAGCAGCTCCTCGAGGGGGAGGGTAGAATCACCCCTCCACTTT
15	TRBD1	few	TRBV10-3	TRBJ1-2	CAISDSDRAARGYTF	TGTGCCATCAGTGATTCAGACAGGGCCGCGCGTGGCTACACCTTC
15	NA	many	TRBV21-1	TRBJ2-2	CASRGLLPATGELFF	TGTGCCAGCAGAGGGCTTCTACCAGCCACCGGGGAGCTGTTTTTT
14	TRBD1	NA	TRBV28	TRBJ1-2	CASTTGTGIYGYTF	TGTGCCAGCACAACCGGGACAGGAATTTATGGCTACACCTTC
14	NA	few	TRBV29-1	TRBJ2-3	CSVVLTGSTDTQYF	TGCAGCGTTGTCTTAACAGGGAGCACAGATACGCAGTATTTT
14	TRBD1	few	TRBV27	TRBJ1-1	CASSLGQQVTEAFF	TGTGCCAGCAGTTTGGGACAGCAAGTCACTGAAGCTTTCTTT
16	TRBD1	few	TRBV18	TRBJ1-1	CASSQSPTGGLTEAFF	TGTGCCAGCTCCCAATCTCCTACAGGGGGGCTGACTGAAGCTTTCTTT
14	NA	NA	TRBV9	TRBJ2-2	CASSVGGWAGELFF	TGTGCCAGCAGCGTGGGGGGCTGGGCCGGGGAGCTGTTTTTT
15	NA	few	TRBV19	TRBJ2-5	CASSIDHRGGETQYF	TGTGCCAGTAGTATAGATCATCGGGGTGGAGAGACCCAGTACTTC
14	NA	few	TRBV28	TRBJ1-5	CASCGGGRNQPQHF	TGTGCCAGCTGCGGGGGCGGTCGCAATCAGCCCCAGCATTTT
13	TRBD1	NA	TRBV19	TRBJ1-2	CASSRQGSYGYTF	TGTGCCAGTAGTCGACAGGGGTCCTATGGCTACACCTTC
12	NA	NA	TRBV19	TRBJ1-5	CASSPSNQPQHF	TGTGCCAGTAGTCCTAGCAATCAGCCCCAGCATTTT
17	TRBD2	NA	TRBV7-2	TRBJ2-7	CASSLVWAGGSSYEQYF	TGTGCCAGCAGCTTAGTATGGGCGGGGGGAAGCTCCTACGAGCAGTACTTC
16	NA	few	TRBV19	TRBJ1-2	CASSAPGGASLYGYTF	TGTGCCAGTAGTGCGCCCGGCGGGGCCAGCCTCTATGGCTACACCTTC
11	NA	few	TRBV20-1	TRBJ2-1	CSAGKIGEQFF	TGCAGTGCTGGTAAAATTGGTGAGCAGTTCTTC
17	NA	NA	TRBV4-1	TRBJ2-3	CASSQDDSASGTDTQYF	TGCGCCAGCAGCCAAGATGATTCCGCTAGTGGCACAGATACGCAGTATTTT
11	NA	few	TRBV2	TRBJ2-5	CASRQQETQYF	TGTGCCAGCCGACAGCAAGAGACCCAGTACTTC
14	TRBD1	many	TRBV28	TRBJ1-1	CASSMLDRGPMAFF	TGTGCCAGCAGCATGTTGGACAGGGGGCCGATGGCTTTCTTT
14	TRBD2	few	TRBV7-8	TRBJ2-5	CASSVRDYGRAQYF	TGTGCCAGCAGCGTCCGGGACTACGGAAGGGCCCAGTACTTC
16	TRBD1	few	TRBV7-9	TRBJ2-1	CASSLEGQATYNEQFF	TGTGCCAGCAGCTTAGAAGGACAGGCTACCTACAATGAGCAGTTCTTC
14	NA	few	TRBV29-1	TRBJ2-7	CSVEGLRDSYEQYF	TGCAGCGTTGAAGGCCTACGGGACTCCTACGAGCAGTACTTC
13	TRBD1	NA	TRBV5-8	TRBJ2-7	CASSRDSPYEQYF	TGTGCCAGCAGCCGGGACAGCCCATACGAGCAGTACTTC
14	NA	few	TRBV18	TRBJ1-1	CASSPRELNTEAFF	TGTGCCAGCTCACCAAGAGAATTGAACACTGAAGCTTTCTTT
14	TRBD1	NA	TRBV10-3	TRBJ1-2	CAITRDRELYGYTF	TGTGCCATCACCAGGGACAGGGAGCTCTATGGCTACACCTTC
14	TRBD2	NA	TRBV10-3	TRBJ2-3	CAINSGGGTDTQYF	TGTGCCATCAACTCCGGGGGGGGCACAGATACGCAGTATTTT
19	NA	NA	TRBV5-5	TRBJ2-3	CASSLSPVSPSGTQGTQYF	TGTGCCAGCAGCTTGTCGCCAGTTAGTCCGTCGGGGACACAAGGTACGCAGTATTTT
14	TRBD1	NA	TRBV12-5	TRBJ1-1	CASGHDRGETEAFF	TGTGCTAGTGGTCATGACAGGGGAGAAACTGAAGCTTTCTTT
15	TRBD1	NA	TRBV18	TRBJ2-5	CASSPRDRVSETQYF	TGTGCCAGCTCACCCCGGGACAGAGTATCGGAGACCCAGTACTTC
14	TRBD2	NA	TRBV30	TRBJ2-3	CAWSRGLASDTQYF	TGTGCCTGGAGTAGGGGACTAGCGTCAGATACGCAGTATTTT
14	NA	NA	TRBV27	TRBJ2-7	CASSSETVLYEQYF	TGTGCCAGCAGTTCGGAGACAGTTTTATACGAGCAGTACTTC
16	TRBD1	NA	TRBV2	TRBJ1-3	CASSEAGTVSGNTIYF	TGTGCCAGCAGTGAGGCCGGGACAGTATCTGGAAACACCATATATTTT
12	NA	many	TRBV4-3	TRBJ1-1	CASSQEGFTAFF	TGCGCCAGCAGCCAAGAGGGGTTTACAGCTTTCTTT
14	NA	NA	TRBV15	TRBJ2-2	CATSRDFDTGELFF	TGTGCCACCAGCAGGGACTTCGACACCGGGGAGCTGTTTTTT
11	TRBD1	NA	TRBV29-1	TRBJ2-3	CSVEDRETQYF	TGCAGCGTGGAGGACAGGGAGACGCAGTATTTT